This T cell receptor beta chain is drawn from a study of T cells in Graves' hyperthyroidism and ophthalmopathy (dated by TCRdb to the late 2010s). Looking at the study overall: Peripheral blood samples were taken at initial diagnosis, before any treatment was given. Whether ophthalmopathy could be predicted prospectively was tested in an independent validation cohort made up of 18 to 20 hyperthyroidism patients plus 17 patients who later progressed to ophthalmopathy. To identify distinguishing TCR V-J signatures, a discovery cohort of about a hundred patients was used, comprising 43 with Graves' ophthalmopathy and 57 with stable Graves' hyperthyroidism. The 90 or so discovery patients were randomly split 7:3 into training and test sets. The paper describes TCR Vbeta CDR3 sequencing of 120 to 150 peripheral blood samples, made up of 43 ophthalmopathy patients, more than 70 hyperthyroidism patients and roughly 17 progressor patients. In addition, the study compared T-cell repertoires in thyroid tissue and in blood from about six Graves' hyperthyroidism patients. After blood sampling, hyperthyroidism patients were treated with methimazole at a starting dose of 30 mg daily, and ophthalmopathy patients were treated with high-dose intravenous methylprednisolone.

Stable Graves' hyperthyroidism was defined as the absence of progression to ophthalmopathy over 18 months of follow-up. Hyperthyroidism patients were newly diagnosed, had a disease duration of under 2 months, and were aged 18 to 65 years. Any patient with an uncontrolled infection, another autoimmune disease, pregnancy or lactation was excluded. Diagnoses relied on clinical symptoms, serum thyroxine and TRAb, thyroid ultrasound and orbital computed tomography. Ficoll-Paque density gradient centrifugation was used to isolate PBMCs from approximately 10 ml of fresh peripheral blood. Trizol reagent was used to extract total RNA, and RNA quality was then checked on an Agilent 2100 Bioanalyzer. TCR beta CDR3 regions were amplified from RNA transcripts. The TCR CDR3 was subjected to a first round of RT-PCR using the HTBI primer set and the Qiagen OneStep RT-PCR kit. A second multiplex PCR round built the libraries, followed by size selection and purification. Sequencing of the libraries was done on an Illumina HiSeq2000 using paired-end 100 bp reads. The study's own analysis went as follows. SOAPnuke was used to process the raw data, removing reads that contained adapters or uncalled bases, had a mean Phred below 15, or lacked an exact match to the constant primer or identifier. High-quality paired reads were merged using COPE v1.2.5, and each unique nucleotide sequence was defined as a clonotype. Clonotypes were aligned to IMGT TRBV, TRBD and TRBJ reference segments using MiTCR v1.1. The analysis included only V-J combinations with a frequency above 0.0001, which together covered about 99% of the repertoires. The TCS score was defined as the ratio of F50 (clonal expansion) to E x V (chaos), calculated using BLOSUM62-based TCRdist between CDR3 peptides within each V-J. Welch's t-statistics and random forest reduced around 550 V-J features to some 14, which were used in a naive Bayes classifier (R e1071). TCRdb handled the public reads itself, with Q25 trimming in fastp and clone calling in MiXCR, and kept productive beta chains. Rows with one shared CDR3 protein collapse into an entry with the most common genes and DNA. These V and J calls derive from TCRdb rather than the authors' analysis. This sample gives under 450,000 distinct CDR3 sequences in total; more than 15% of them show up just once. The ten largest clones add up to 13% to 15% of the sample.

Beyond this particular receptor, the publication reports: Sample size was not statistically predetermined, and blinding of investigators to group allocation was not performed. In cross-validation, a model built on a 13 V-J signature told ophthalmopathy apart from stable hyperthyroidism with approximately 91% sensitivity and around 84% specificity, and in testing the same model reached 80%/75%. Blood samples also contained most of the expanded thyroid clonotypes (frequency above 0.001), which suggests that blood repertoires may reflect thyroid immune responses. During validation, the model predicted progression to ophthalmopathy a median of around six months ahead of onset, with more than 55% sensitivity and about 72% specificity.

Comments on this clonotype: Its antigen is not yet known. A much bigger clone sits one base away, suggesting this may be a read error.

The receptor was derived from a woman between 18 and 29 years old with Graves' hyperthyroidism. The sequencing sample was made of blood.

The nucleotides are TGTGCCATCAGTGAGGACAGGAGCTCCTACGAGAAGTACTTC. This is translated as CAISEDRSSYEKYF. Here the chain combines TRBV10-3 and TRBJ2-7; the D region possibly corresponds to TRBD1 (6 bases align). Its CDR3 holds 14 amino acids, cysteine through phenylalanine. Kept here is only the CDR3 DNA, which spans 42 bases and is read in frame from base 1. The germline V gene provides CDR1 ENHRY and CDR2 SYGVKD.